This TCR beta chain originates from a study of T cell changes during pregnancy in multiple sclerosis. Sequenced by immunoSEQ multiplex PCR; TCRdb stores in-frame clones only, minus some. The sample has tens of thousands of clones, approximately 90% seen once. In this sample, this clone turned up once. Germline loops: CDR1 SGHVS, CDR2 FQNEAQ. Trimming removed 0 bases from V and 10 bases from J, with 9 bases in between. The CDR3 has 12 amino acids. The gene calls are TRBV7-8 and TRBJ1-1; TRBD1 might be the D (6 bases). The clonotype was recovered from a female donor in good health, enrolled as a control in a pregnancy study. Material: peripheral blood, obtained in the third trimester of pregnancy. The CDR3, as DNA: TGTGCCAGCAGCTTAGCCGGACAGACAGCTTTCTTT. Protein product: CASSLAGQTAFF.